The 20 T cell receptor beta chains below come from one sample, sequenced in a study of T-cell reconstitution after alpha-beta-depleted transplantation in children. Unique molecular identifiers were incorporated into the prepared TCRbeta library. Each CDR3 protein gets one entry after TCRdb re-called the PCR reads with MiXCR. The sample includes about 1,000,000 distinct CDR3 sequences, less than 30% of them seen just once. Sample: PBMCs, mostly from graft donor cells, taken 360 days after TCRalphabeta/CD19-depleted stem cell transplant. These receptor sequences come from a boy in the first two years of life who had a stem cell transplant for SCID, so the T cells may come from the graft donor.

Only a few counts were recorded for this clonotype. The chain is built from TRBV18 and TRBJ1-1; perhaps TRBD1 as D (6 bases). This CDR3 comprises 14 residues. Trimming took off 6 bases at V and 7 bases at J, with 18 bases between the two ends. Per the germline V gene, CDR1 is KGHSH and CDR2 is LQKENI. The CDR3 DNA sequence: TGTGCCAGCTCCTACGGACAGACTATTTTTGAAGCTTTCTTT. Protein product: CASSYGQTIFEAFF.

This clonotype was recorded at least ten times. The chain uses TRBV28 and TRBJ1-3, with D possibly being TRBD1 (5 bases). Germline CDR1 MDHEN, CDR2 SYDVKM. V was trimmed by 3 bases and J by 2 bases, leaving 14 bases between them. This CDR3 spans 16 amino acids. The CDR3 protein is CASSFPTAGTGNTIYF. As DNA, the CDR3 is TGTGCCAGCAGTTTCCCCACGGCAGGGACTGGAAACACCATATATTTT.

This clonotype turned up a few times. In DNA, the CDR3 is TGTGCCAGCAGTTCCCGGACAGACTACGAGCAGTACTTC. The encoded protein is CASSSRTDYEQYF. J is TRBJ2-7 and V is TRBV27; possibly TRBD1 for D (6 bases). V was cut by 4 bases and J by 3 bases, with 10 bases left in between. This CDR3 has 13 residues. Germline-derived CDR1 and CDR2 are MNHEY and SMNVEV (reference sequence).

CDR3 sequence (DNA): TGTGCCATCAGTGATAGCGGGGGGGTAGGAACGCAGTATTTT. Its translation is CAISDSGGVGTQYF. This chain joins TRBV10-3 and TRBJ2-3, with 11 bases matching TRBD2. The length of the CDR3 is 14 residues. V was clipped by 3 bases and J by 9 bases; unmatched bases: 5. Germline CDR1 and CDR2: ENHRY and SYGVKD.

The chain combines TRBV28 with TRBJ1-5; D gene uncertain. V lost 1 base, J lost 8 bases, and 15 bases lay in between. CDR3 size: 15 residues. Germline V gene sequence: CDR1 MDHEN, CDR2 SYDVKM. The CDR3 sequence: CASSLSILGWKPQHF. DNA for the CDR3: TGTGCCAGCAGTTTATCAATTCTCGGGTGGAAGCCCCAGCATTTT.

J is TRBJ2-2 and V is TRBV25-1, with D perhaps TRBD1 (5 bases). The germline CDR1 and CDR2 sequences are MGHDK and SYGVNS. V lost 6 bases and J 3 bases, leaving 11 bases between the germline ends. The CDR3 runs to 14 residues. The CDR3, as DNA: TGTGCCAGCAGCATCAGGGTGGACACCGGGGAGCTGTTTTTT. This gives the protein CASSIRVDTGELFF.

The chain couples TRBV6-5 to TRBJ2-7; D is ambiguous. In germline, CDR1 is MNHEY, CDR2 SVGAGI. V was clipped by 10 bases and J by 3 bases, with 10 bases between them. The CDR3 has 11 amino acids. CDR3 DNA: TGTGCCACGAAGGCCCACTACGAGCAGTACTTC. Amino acids: CATKAHYEQYF.

The chain recombines TRBV4-3 with TRBJ2-3; 8 bases match TRBD2. This CDR3 contains 15 residues. CDR1 is LGHNA and CDR2 is YSLEER in the germline V gene. The CDR3, as DNA: TGCGCGTCCGGCCCAGCGGGGGTGGGCACAGATACGCAGTATTTT. Protein sequence: CASGPAGVGTDTQYF.

This clonotype was seen more than once but under ten times. The CDR3 coding sequence is TGCGCCAGCAGACTGCTTGTTAGTGGGACGTCGGCGGGGACCCAGTACTTC. It yields the protein CASRLLVSGTSAGTQYF. The chain recombines TRBV5-1 with TRBJ2-5; either TRBD1 or TRBD2 may supply D (5 bases each). The V and J ends lost 5 bases and 7 bases respectively, with 27 bases between them. The CDR3 totals 17 residues. Germline CDR1 and CDR2: SGHRS and YFSETQ.

The sample holds a few counts of this clonotype. The chain joins TRBV20-1 to TRBJ2-7, with D tentatively TRBD1 or TRBD2 (5 bases each). Germline V gives CDR1 DFQATT, CDR2 SNEGSKA (reference sequence). CDR3 size: 12 residues. CDR3 sequence: CSLRGTSYEQYF. CDR3 sequence (DNA): TGCAGCCTCAGAGGGACCTCCTACGAGCAGTACTTC.

This clonotype has just a few counts. CDR3: CAISESLGSGTEAFF. The CDR3 DNA is TGTGCCATCAGTGAGTCCCTAGGGTCGGGAACTGAAGCTTTCTTT. The chain joins TRBV10-3 to TRBJ1-1; the D is unclear. V was cut by 0 bases and J by 5 bases, with 13 bases left in between. CDR1 and CDR2 from the germline V gene are ENHRY and SYGVKD. The CDR3 runs 15 residues.

This clonotype was observed a handful of times. The chain uses TRBV29-1 and TRBJ1-1; TRBD1 aligns across 9 bases. Trimming at V came to 7 bases and at J to 3 bases, leaving 9 bases not matched to a gene. CDR3 length: 14 residues. CDR1 is SQVTM, CDR2 ANQGSEA, per germline. The chain's CDR3 is CSARSGTGYTEAFF. In nucleotides, the CDR3 is TGCAGCGCCCGTTCCGGGACAGGGTACACTGAAGCTTTCTTT.

V gene TRBV10-3 combines with J gene TRBJ1-1; 8 bases fit TRBD1. Looked up from germline, CDR1 is ENHRY and CDR2 is SYGVKD. Trimming at V came to 0 bases and at J to 7 bases, leaving 7 bases not matched to a gene. The CDR3 length is 15 residues. For the CDR3, the DNA is TGTGCCATCAGTGAGTCGACCGACAGGGGAATTGAAGCTTTCTTT. As protein: CAISESTDRGIEAFF.

This chain links TRBV12-3 or TRBV12-4 with TRBJ1-2; D possibly corresponds to TRBD1 (5 bases). The CDR3 is 16 residues long. Trimming shortened V by 6 bases and J by 3 bases, and 20 bases separated the two germline ends. CDR3 in amino acids: CASSHGEGPLHYGYTF. As DNA, the CDR3 is TGTGCCAGCAGCCACGGAGAGGGGCCTCTTCACTATGGCTACACCTTC.

The chain couples TRBV20-1 to TRBJ1-5; TRBD1 might be the D (5 bases). CDR3 length equals 13 residues. Germline V gene data show CDR1 as DFQATT and CDR2 as SNEGSKA (reference sequence). V was cut by 5 bases and J by 6 bases, with 14 bases left in between. The CDR3 DNA reads as TGCAGTGCTCCCAGGGAGGGAGGTCAGCCCCAGCATTTT. It encodes CSAPREGGQPQHF.

V and J are TRBV5-1 and TRBJ2-2; no definite D call. V was clipped by 4 bases and J by 0 bases, with 10 bases between them. Germline values: CDR1 SGHRS, CDR2 YFSETQ. There are 15 residues in the CDR3. CDR3 residues: CASSTSTTNTGELFF. As DNA, the CDR3 is TGCGCCAGCAGCACCTCGACCACGAACACCGGGGAGCTGTTTTTT.

This clonotype was found a few times. The CDR3 spells CATSRASGNTIYF. The CDR3 DNA sequence: TGTGCCACCAGCAGGGCCTCTGGAAACACCATATATTTT. The chain is built from TRBV15 and TRBJ1-3; D call uncertain. V was clipped by 3 bases and J by 0 bases, with 3 bases between them. Germline values: CDR1 LNHNV, CDR2 YYDKDF (reference sequence). There are 13 residues in the CDR3.

This clonotype was found a few times. The genes are TRBV20-1 and TRBJ2-3, with 8 positions matching TRBD1. Trimming took 5 bases from V and 2 from J; bases not matched to a gene: 12. Germline V CDR1 and CDR2: DFQATT, SNEGSKA (reference sequence). The CDR3 totals 16 residues. The CDR3 sequence: CSAARQGTVSTDTQYF. The CDR3 region has the DNA TGCAGTGCTGCTCGACAGGGGACGGTTTCCACAGATACGCAGTATTTT.

This clonotype was seen only a few times. The rearrangement joins TRBV20-1 to TRBJ2-7, with D possibly called TRBD1 or TRBD2 (6 bases each). CDR3 size: 15 residues. CDR1 and CDR2 (germline): DFQATT, SNEGSKA (reference sequence). With 0 bases removed from V and 5 bases from J, the gap between germline ends came to 17 bases. CDR3 DNA sequence: TGCAGTGCTAGAGACCCATCGGGGGCGGGTAACGAGCAGTACTTC. Amino acids: CSARDPSGAGNEQYF.

The chain links TRBV11-1 to TRBJ2-7; TRBD1 matches 9 bases. CDR1 is SGHAT, CDR2 FQDESV, per germline (reference sequence). The CDR3 contains 15 residues. Trimming took 5 bases from V and 3 from J; bases not matched to a gene: 8. CDR3 loop: CASSAGTGTVYEQYF. The CDR3, as DNA: TGTGCCAGCAGCGCCGGGACAGGGACCGTCTACGAGCAGTACTTC.